These 21 T cell receptor beta chains came from one sample sequenced in a study of shared clonotypes between healthy human individuals. Data came from immunoSEQ multiplex PCR; TCRdb stores just in-frame clones and leaves some out. This sample has about 1.1 million clones, with approximately 80% found just once. What was sequenced was memory CD4+ T cells from PBMCs. Subset denoted: CD45RA-negative fraction. Source of these receptors: a man aged 18 to 30 in good health. Some clones in this sample may be carry-over from other donors' samples.

A few counts support this clone. This sequence joins TRBV5-1 and TRBJ2-1; the match to TRBD2 covers 14 bases. The CDR3 is 17 residues long. J was trimmed by 8 bases and V by 3 bases; bases with no gene match: 10. Germline V lookup: CDR1 SGHRS, CDR2 YFSETQ. The CDR3 sequence: CASSSGRGLAGEDEQFF. For the CDR3, the DNA is TGCGCCAGCAGCTCTGGAAGGGGACTAGCGGGAGAGGATGAGCAGTTCTTC.

The rearrangement uses TRBV4-3 and TRBJ2-3; 8 bases agree with TRBD2. This CDR3 contains 15 residues. The J segment lost 0 bases and the V segment lost 1 base, leaving 0 bases of the junction unmatched. CDR1 is LGHNA and CDR2 is YSLEER in the germline V gene. The CDR3 nucleotides read TGCGCCAGCAGCCAAGCTAGCGGGAGCACAGATACGCAGTATTTT. Translation: CASSQASGSTDTQYF.

There are a few counts of this clone. The V and J genes are TRBV18 and TRBJ2-7; D gene ambiguous. Deletions cut 5 bases from V and 2 bases from J, with 7 bases between. The CDR3 length is 12 residues. CDR1 KGHSH and CDR2 LQKENI come from the germline V gene. The DNA of the CDR3 is TGTGCCAGCTCATCGCGGACCTACGAGCAGTACTTC. It encodes CASSSRTYEQYF.

The chain employs TRBV28 and TRBJ2-3; the D gene is possibly TRBD1 (6 bases). CDR3 length: 14 residues. Trimming left V 4 bases short and J 5 bases short, with 13 bases between. Germline-derived CDR1 and CDR2 are MDHEN and SYDVKM. CDR3 region: CASSSELGGDTQYF. In DNA form, the CDR3 reads TGTGCCAGCAGTTCCGAACTAGGGGGAGATACGCAGTATTTT.

The chain has TRBV6-5 and TRBJ2-7, with 10 bases identical to TRBD1. The V segment lost 6 bases and the J segment 0 bases; nucleotides outside the gene matches: 5. CDR1 and CDR2 from the germline V gene are MNHEY and SVGAGI. The CDR3 sequence is 15 residues long. This CDR3 is CASRYRDRGSYEQYF. Written as DNA, the CDR3 is TGTGCCAGCAGATACCGGGACAGGGGCTCCTACGAGCAGTACTTC.

This clone was recorded a few times. In DNA form, the CDR3 reads TGCAGCGTTGGAACGGATCAAGAGACCCAGTACTTC. Protein sequence: CSVGTDQETQYF. V is TRBV29-1 and J is TRBJ2-5; D not certain. The germline V gene encodes CDR1 SQVTM and CDR2 ANQGSEA. This CDR3 comprises 12 residues. Trimming took 4 bases from V and 2 from J, leaving 8 bases between them.

The chain joins TRBV7-8 to TRBJ2-2; 16 bases match TRBD2. The CDR3 totals 21 residues. The ends lost 1 base at V and 3 bases at J; junction bases unmatched: 11. Germline values: CDR1 SGHVS, CDR2 FQNEAQ. The CDR3 nucleotides read TGTGCCAGCAGCTTAGACGGTTTGGGACTAGCGGGAGGGCCTGACACCGGGGAGCTGTTTTTT. This gives the protein CASSLDGLGLAGGPDTGELFF.

A few counts support this clone. CDR3 bases: TGCGCCAGCAGCCAAGGCCTTTTGGCCTACGAGCAGTACTTC. This encodes CASSQGLLAYEQYF. This sequence joins TRBV4-1 and TRBJ2-7; D remains unclear. There are 14 residues in the CDR3. Germline V gene lookup returns CDR1 MGHRA and CDR2 YSYEKL. Trimming took off 1 base at V and 2 bases at J, with 9 bases between the two ends.

The chain is built from TRBV6-6 and TRBJ1-1; 7 bases line up with TRBD1. The CDR3 covers 14 residues. Germline V gene sequence: CDR1 MNHNY, CDR2 SVGAGI (reference sequence). V dropped 5 bases and J dropped 1; count of bases not matched to a gene: 4. CDR3 amino acids: CASSRTGQNTEAFF. For the CDR3, the DNA is TGTGCCAGCAGTAGGACAGGTCAGAACACTGAAGCTTTCTTT.

CDR3: CASRRVPGGTDTQYF. The CDR3 nucleotides are TGTGCCAGCCGCCGGGTCCCGGGAGGAACAGATACGCAGTATTTT. This rearrangement joins TRBV6-1 to TRBJ2-3, with 7 bases matching TRBD2. Germline lookup yields CDR1 MNHNS and CDR2 SASEGT. Unmatched junction bases numbered 11, after V lost 8 bases and J lost 3 bases. The CDR3 has 15 residues.

The CDR3 DNA follows: TGCGCCAGCAGAGGGACAGTTGACACTGAAGCTTTCTTT. It codes for CASRGTVDTEAFF. The V and J genes are TRBV10-2 and TRBJ1-1, with 7 bases lining up with TRBD1. The CDR3 length is 13 residues. From germline, CDR1 is WSHSY and CDR2 SAAADI. The junction had 4 bases not matched to a gene; V was cut back by 6 bases and J by 3 bases.

The chain joins TRBV4-1 to TRBJ2-3; 10 bases match TRBD2. V lost 4 bases and J lost 4; bases outside the gene matches: 11. Germline loops: CDR1 MGHRA, CDR2 YSYEKL. This CDR3 is 17 amino acids long. As DNA, the CDR3 is TGCGCCAGCAGCCTTCCTAGGGCTAGCGGGAGATCAGATACGCAGTATTTT. The encoded protein is CASSLPRASGRSDTQYF.

The rearrangement links TRBV6-6 to TRBJ1-1; D is perhaps TRBD1 (5 bases). There are 11 residues in the CDR3. Looked up from germline, CDR1 is MNHNY and CDR2 is SVGAGI (reference sequence). Trimming stripped 8 bases from V and 5 bases from J, with 9 bases between. The CDR3 DNA reads TGTGCCAGCGGGGCGCGGACTGAAGCTTTCTTT. It encodes CASGARTEAFF.

This sequence joins TRBV11-2 and TRBJ2-1; a possible D gene is TRBD2 (6 bases). V shed 6 bases and J shed 4 bases, with 16 bases lying between them. The CDR3 totals 15 residues. The germline V gene has CDR1 SGHAT and CDR2 FQNNGV. CDR3 DNA: TGTGCCAGCAGTTCCCCCCGGGGGAATTACAATGAGCAGTTCTTC. The encoded protein is CASSSPRGNYNEQFF.

Concerning this clone: This CDR3 is also generated by other DNA sequences in the sample. The rearrangement links TRBV18 to TRBJ2-5, with no clear D. The CDR3 is made up of 12 amino acids. Trimming took off 2 bases at V and 0 bases at J, with 1 base between the two ends. Germline V lookup: CDR1 KGHSH, CDR2 LQKENI. This chain's CDR3 is CASSPNQETQYF. The CDR3 DNA is TGTGCCAGCTCACCAAACCAAGAGACCCAGTACTTC.

The rearrangement uses TRBV6-5 and TRBJ2-1; D uncertain. There are 11 residues in the CDR3. Trimming took off 2 bases at V and 12 bases at J, with 8 bases between the two ends. Germline assignment: CDR1 MNHEY and CDR2 SVGAGI. The CDR3 DNA sequence: TGTGCCAGCAGTTACCAAGGTGTGCAGTTCTTC. This encodes CASSYQGVQFF.

The CDR3 bases are TGCGCCAGCAGCCCTTTGGGCAGGGGGTCGAACACTGAAGCTTTCTTT. This sequence encodes CASSPLGRGSNTEAFF. The chain couples TRBV5-1 to TRBJ1-1; TRBD1 matches at 7 bases. The V segment lost 4 bases and the J segment 1 base; nucleotides outside the gene matches: 10. The germline V gene has CDR1 SGHRS and CDR2 YFSETQ. This CDR3 is built from 16 residues.

The rearrangement joins TRBV7-2 to TRBJ2-3; D call uncertain. CDR3 size: 13 residues. Between the trimmed V and J ends, which lost 1 base and 4 bases, there was a span of 6 bases. Germline V gene lookup returns CDR1 SGHTA and CDR2 FQGNSA. Here the CDR3 reads CASSLGTPDTQYF. CDR3 bases: TGTGCCAGCAGCTTAGGAACCCCAGATACGCAGTATTTT.

The chain recombines TRBV29-1 with TRBJ2-6; 10 positions match TRBD2. Losses at the gene ends were 6 bases for V and 1 base for J; bases not matched to a gene: 3. This CDR3 spans 15 amino acids. In germline, CDR1 is SQVTM, CDR2 ANQGSEA. CDR3 DNA sequence: TGCAGCGTCAAGCGGGGGGGATCTGGGGCCAACGTCCTGACTTTC. Translating gives CSVKRGGSGANVLTF.

V gene TRBV13 combines with J gene TRBJ2-3; D perhaps matches TRBD1 (5 bases). The CDR3 extends over 14 amino acids. The germline V and J ends were trimmed by 1 base and 2 bases, with 7 bases remaining between them. Germline V gives CDR1 PRHDT, CDR2 FYEKMQ (reference sequence). The CDR3, as DNA: TGTGCCAGCAGCTTAGTCAGGGACACAGATACGCAGTATTTT. Amino acid sequence: CASSLVRDTDTQYF.

This clone was observed many times. The chain has TRBV4-1 and TRBJ2-5; no reliable D call. CDR3 length equals 14 residues. Germline-derived CDR1 and CDR2 are MGHRA and YSYEKL. Deletions cut 4 bases from V and 1 base from J, with 10 bases between. CDR3 sequence: CASSLSRIQETQYF. In DNA, the CDR3 is TGCGCCAGCAGCCTGAGTAGGATCCAAGAGACCCAGTACTTC.